This T cell receptor beta chain was identified in a study of shared clonotypes between healthy human individuals. To note about this clone: Its antigen is not identified.

Points from the study as a whole: The study sampled only blood, and tissue repertoires likely differ. The donor pool, a small one, limited the genetic and exposure-history diversity represented.

Germline CDR1 reads SGHDN; CDR2 reads FVKESK. V lost 6 bases and J lost 6, with 15 bases in between. CDR3 length equals 14 residues. The assay used deep level. For every subset, genomic DNA was evenly distributed across several immunoSEQ plates. Profiled with immunoSEQ multiplex PCR; TCRdb holds only in-frame clones, not every one. This sample has roughly 2,300,000 clones; around 93% occur once, and the top ten carry 0.3% to 0.4%. The TCR was taken from a man younger than 30 in good health. Some clones in this sample may be carry-over from other donors' samples. The V gene is TRBV14, the J gene TRBJ2-1; no clear D gene. The specimen sequenced was naive CD4+ T cells from PBMCs. Described subset: CD45RA+ positively selected. The CDR3, as DNA: TGTGCCAGCAGTCGACTGCTGCTGATCAATGAGCAGTTCTTC. This gives the protein CASSRLLLINEQFF.